The clone carrying this TCR beta chain was recorded once. This record belongs to a study of OX40 agonist ivuxolimab in advanced cancers. On the study more broadly: Administration of intravenous ivuxolimab to patients occurred every 2 weeks at 0.01 to 10 mg/kg. Participants averaged 60 years of age (range about 23 to 90) and were roughly 80% male.

The repertoire was sequenced with immunoSEQ multiplex PCR; TCRdb's copy has only in-frame clones and lacks some. The sample yields roughly 100,000 clones, roughly four fifths seen once. Per the germline V gene, CDR1 is SGHNT and CDR2 is YYREEE (reference sequence). The CDR3 consists of 15 residues. V was clipped by 4 bases and J by 3 bases, with 16 bases between them. The starting material was CD4+ or CD8+ T cells sorted from blood, obtained in a trial of the OX40 agonist ivuxolimab. This chain connects TRBV5-4 to TRBJ1-1; D not certain. The origin of this receptor is an adult with an advanced solid tumor such as melanoma, head and neck, liver or kidney cancer. DNA of the CDR3: TGTGCCAGCAGCCCCAGCCGGAGGCCGGACACTGAAGCTTTCTTT. It encodes CASSPSRRPDTEAFF.